Below are 28 T cell receptor beta chains sequenced from a single sample in a study of blood T cell repertoires in COVID-19. Libraries were prepared by immunoSEQ multiplex PCR; TCRdb keeps only in-frame clonotypes and omits some of them. Of about 67,000 clones in the sample, about 90% are singletons; the top ten hold around 5%. Sequencing used peripheral blood. The receptors were sampled from a man aged 45-65 years with active COVID-19.

In nucleotides, the CDR3 is TGTGCCAGCAGTTCCCCCCTCGGGGGCTCTGGAAACACCATATATTTT. Protein: CASSSPLGGSGNTIYF. J is TRBJ1-3 and V is TRBV27; a weak D match, TRBD1 (5 bases). V shed 4 bases and J shed 0 bases, with 13 bases lying between them. The germline V gene encodes CDR1 MNHEY and CDR2 SMNVEV (reference sequence). This CDR3 comprises 16 residues.

The gene calls are TRBV11-2 and TRBJ1-3; D remains unclear. CDR3 size: 14 residues. V was clipped by 2 bases and J by 4 bases, with 9 bases between them. Per germline, CDR1 SGHAT and CDR2 FQNNGV. CDR3 protein: CASSLTWQGNTIYF. CDR3 bases: TGTGCCAGCAGCTTAACATGGCAGGGAAACACCATATATTTT.

The chain couples TRBV28 to TRBJ1-1, with D perhaps TRBD1 (6 bases). The CDR3 totals 13 residues. Trimming removed 7 bases from V and 2 bases from J, with 11 bases in between. CDR1 and CDR2 from the germline V gene are MDHEN and SYDVKM. The CDR3 DNA is TGTGCCAGCACCTTAGGGGGAAACACTGAAGCTTTCTTT. Its translation: CASTLGGNTEAFF.

This clone was seen just once. V is TRBV27 and J is TRBJ2-7; D ambiguous. V was clipped by 5 bases and J by 2 bases, with 13 bases between them. The CDR3 has 14 residues. Germline V CDR1 and CDR2: MNHEY, SMNVEV (reference sequence). The CDR3 DNA reads as TGTGCCAGCAGTCGGGTGGGTTACGCCTACGAGCAGTACTTC. It codes for CASSRVGYAYEQYF.

This clone came up once. V usage is TRBV28 and J usage is TRBJ1-1; 7 nucleotides line up with TRBD1. The CDR3 sequence is 18 residues long. Germline trimming cut 6 bases from V and 1 base from J; bases unmatched to any gene: 17. CDR1 is MDHEN and CDR2 is SYDVKM in the germline V gene. The CDR3 spells CASRPAGVLGTENTEAFF. CDR3 bases: TGTGCCAGCAGACCCGCCGGGGTATTAGGGACAGAGAACACTGAAGCTTTCTTT.

The V call is TRBV19, the J call TRBJ2-1, with a possible D match to TRBD2 (6 bases). Germline V CDR1 and CDR2: LNHDA, SQIVND (reference sequence). V lost 2 bases, J lost 13 bases, and 18 bases lay in between. This CDR3 is built from 14 residues. The CDR3 region is CASSISSGVHLQFF. As DNA, the CDR3 is TGTGCCAGTAGTATATCTTCGGGAGTCCACTTACAGTTCTTC.

This clone occurred once. V usage is TRBV19 and J usage is TRBJ2-1, with 15 bases identical to TRBD2. There are 18 residues in the CDR3. In germline, CDR1 is LNHDA, CDR2 SQIVND (reference sequence). V was pared by 5 bases and J by 0 bases, with 5 bases of the junction left unmatched. The CDR3 spells CASSLRTSGRASYNEQFF. The CDR3, as DNA: TGTGCCAGTAGTTTACGGACTAGCGGGAGGGCCTCCTACAATGAGCAGTTCTTC.

The CDR3: CASSPTSGRAPDTQYF. In DNA, the CDR3 is TGTGCCAGCAGCCCAACTAGCGGGAGGGCCCCAGATACGCAGTATTTT. V and J are TRBV6-2 or TRBV6-3 and TRBJ2-3; TRBD2 agrees at 13 bases. V gave up 6 bases and J gave up 4 bases; unmatched junction bases: 7. Germline CDR1 reads MNHEY; CDR2 reads SVGEGT. This CDR3 comprises 16 residues.

This chain connects TRBV6-5 to TRBJ1-5; a weak D match, TRBD1 (6 bases). Trimming took 2 bases from V and 6 from J, leaving 11 bases between them. Germline values: CDR1 MNHEY, CDR2 SVGAGI. The CDR3 totals 14 residues. The CDR3 DNA reads as TGTGCCAGCAGTTACCGCAGGGGTTTTCAGCCCCAGCATTTT. Protein product: CASSYRRGFQPQHF.

This clone was counted a few times. The V gene is TRBV5-6, the J gene TRBJ2-7; 7 bases are shared with TRBD2. The CDR3 sequence is 14 residues long. The ends lost 4 bases at V and 2 bases at J; junction bases unmatched: 6. The V gene's germline CDR1 is SGHDT and CDR2 YYEEEE. CDR3 DNA: TGTGCCAGCAGCGATTCGCTAGCGGCCTACGAGCAGTACTTC. It yields the protein CASSDSLAAYEQYF.

The rearrangement links TRBV27 to TRBJ2-1, with 7 nucleotides matching TRBD2. The length of the CDR3 is 17 residues. The V gene's germline CDR1 is MNHEY and CDR2 SMNVEV (reference sequence). J lost 2 bases, V lost 0 bases, and 7 bases had no gene match. CDR3 nucleotide sequence: TGTGCCAGCAGTTTATCCAGCGGGGTGCGGCCCTACAATGAGCAGTTCTTC. Its translation is CASSLSSGVRPYNEQFF.

The chain recombines TRBV30 with TRBJ1-1; D is unresolved. This CDR3 is built from 13 residues. CDR1 GTSNPN and CDR2 SVGIG come from the germline V gene (reference sequence). Trimming removed 4 bases at V and 4 bases at J, with 13 bases between. The CDR3 DNA is TGTGCCTGGACTACCTTTGGAGGCACTGAAGCTTTCTTT. Translating gives CAWTTFGGTEAFF.

The V and J genes are TRBV29-1 and TRBJ1-1; the D gene is possibly TRBD1 (5 bases). Germline V gives CDR1 SQVTM, CDR2 ANQGSEA. This CDR3 is 14 amino acids long. The germline V and J ends were trimmed by 2 bases and 5 bases, with 15 bases remaining between them. This CDR3 is CSVERTRAETEAFF. The CDR3 nucleotides are TGCAGCGTTGAAAGGACCAGGGCTGAGACTGAAGCTTTCTTT.

This chain uses TRBV18 with TRBJ2-5; D remains unclear. Germline-derived CDR1 and CDR2 are KGHSH and LQKENI. V was clipped by 6 bases and J by 2 bases, with 10 bases between them. This CDR3 spans 13 amino acids. The CDR3: CASSPRTQETQYF. Written as DNA, the CDR3 is TGTGCCAGCTCCCCTAGAACGCAAGAGACCCAGTACTTC.

This sequence joins TRBV5-1 and TRBJ2-1; TRBD2 agrees at 14 bases. CDR3 length equals 15 residues. With V trimmed by 4 bases and J by 7 bases, 4 bases remained unmatched. Germline lookup yields CDR1 SGHRS and CDR2 YFSETQ. The CDR3 reads CASSPGLAGVNEQFF. CDR3 bases: TGCGCCAGCAGCCCGGGACTAGCGGGGGTAAATGAGCAGTTCTTC.

V usage is TRBV6-6 and J usage is TRBJ2-7; 9 bases align to TRBD1. CDR3 length equals 16 residues. CDR1 is MNHNY and CDR2 is SVGAGI in the germline V gene (reference sequence). After removal of 6 bases from V and 3 bases from J, the junction contained 12 bases not matched to a gene. Written as DNA, the CDR3 is TGTGCCAGCAGCTCAGAAACGGGACAGGGTTTCTACGAGCAGTACTTC. Amino acid sequence: CASSSETGQGFYEQYF.

The CDR3 here is CASSLTGNTDTQYF. CDR3 in DNA: TGCGCCAGCAGCTTGACAGGGAACACAGATACGCAGTATTTT. V and J are TRBV5-1 and TRBJ2-3, with D perhaps matching TRBD1 (6 bases). Germline values: CDR1 SGHRS, CDR2 YFSETQ. Trimming shortened V by 1 base and J by 2 bases, and 8 bases separated the two germline ends. The CDR3 is made up of 14 amino acids.

This rearrangement joins TRBV6-2 or TRBV6-3 to TRBJ1-1; the D gene is possibly TRBD1 (5 bases). The CDR3 sequence is 14 residues long. Germline lookup yields CDR1 MNHEY and CDR2 SVGEGT. The ends were cut back, 5 bases at V and 5 bases at J, with 15 bases in the middle. DNA for the CDR3: TGTGCCAGCAGTCGAATGATGGGGGGGACTGAAGCTTTCTTT. It specifies CASSRMMGGTEAFF.

This chain uses TRBV5-8 with TRBJ2-1; D unclear. The length of the CDR3 is 15 residues. The V gene's germline CDR1 is SGHTS and CDR2 YDEGEE. V lost 0 bases and J lost 3, with 10 bases in between. As DNA, the CDR3 is TGTGCCAGCAGCTTGGAGAGAGCGCTCTACAATGAGCAGTTCTTC. Translated: CASSLERALYNEQFF.

This chain uses TRBV19 with TRBJ2-7; D call uncertain. Trimming pared 6 bases from V and 4 bases from J, leaving 16 bases between. Germline values: CDR1 LNHDA, CDR2 SQIVND (reference sequence). The CDR3 consists of 14 residues. CDR3 in DNA: TGTGCCAGTAGCCATTACTTTCCCGGGTACGAGCAGTACTTC. Its translation is CASSHYFPGYEQYF.

Concerning this clone itself: The germline gene is not matched at one end of the junction; a read error may be the cause. The chain couples TRBV2 to TRBJ1-1, with D unresolved. Germline-derived CDR1 and CDR2 are SNHLY and FYNNEI. The CDR3 consists of 12 residues. The CDR3 DNA is TGTGCCAGCAGTTCTGGCCCGGGAGAAGGGATCTTT. Translating gives CASSSGPGEGIF.

The rearrangement uses TRBV7-9 and TRBJ1-5, with a possible D match to TRBD1 (5 bases). CDR3 length: 15 residues. Trimming cost V 1 base and J 1 base, with 8 bases left between them. The V gene's germline CDR1 is SEHNR and CDR2 FQNEAQ (reference sequence). CDR3 coding DNA: TGTGCCAGCAGCTTAGGGGGGGGAAGCAATCAGCCCCAGCATTTT. The encoded protein is CASSLGGGSNQPQHF.

This chain uses TRBV9 with TRBJ1-2; 8 bases line up with TRBD1. V lost 4 bases and J lost 4; bases outside the gene matches: 3. The V gene's germline CDR1 is SGDLS and CDR2 YYNGEE. This CDR3 has 13 residues. The CDR3 sequence: CASSTQGGYGYTF. CDR3 coding DNA: TGTGCCAGCAGCACACAGGGGGGCTATGGCTACACCTTC. Drawing the rest from reference TRBV9 and TRBJ1-2, the complete variable domain is DSGVTQTPKHLITATGQRVTLRCSPRSGDLSVYWYQQSLDQGLQFLIQYYNGEERAKGNILERFSAQQFPDLHSELNLSSLELGDSALYFCASSTQGGYGYTFGSGTRLTVV.

The chain combines TRBV11-1 with TRBJ2-1; weak D call: TRBD1 (6 bases). CDR1 and CDR2 (germline): SGHAT, FQDESV (reference sequence). Trimming took off 4 bases at V and 0 bases at J, with 10 bases between the two ends. This CDR3 comprises 15 residues. CDR3 protein: CASSSGQLSYNEQFF. The CDR3, as DNA: TGTGCCAGCAGCTCAGGACAGCTCTCCTACAATGAGCAGTTCTTC.

The chain couples TRBV7-9 to TRBJ1-2, with a weak D call TRBD1 (6 bases). CDR3 size: 14 residues. V was shortened by 3 bases and J by 7 bases, with 15 bases between the two germline ends. The germline CDR1 and CDR2 sequences are SEHNR and FQNEAQ (reference sequence). The CDR3 protein is CASSFQGILVGYTF. CDR3 DNA: TGTGCCAGCAGCTTTCAGGGGATTTTGGTTGGCTACACCTTC. Filled out from reference TRBV7-9 and TRBJ1-2, the complete variable domain reads DTGVSQNPRHKITKRGQNVTFRCDPISEHNRLYWYRQTLGQGPEFLTYFQNEAQLEKSRLLSDRFSAERPKGSFSTLEIQRTEQGDSAMYLCASSFQGILVGYTFGSGTRLTVV.

V usage is TRBV19 and J usage is TRBJ2-3, with 10 bases lining up with TRBD1. J gave up 3 bases and V 10 bases, and 7 bases lay outside the gene matches. In germline, CDR1 is LNHDA, CDR2 SQIVND (reference sequence). The CDR3 is made up of 14 amino acids. The CDR3 reads CATIDRGRTDTQYF. The CDR3 nucleotides are TGTGCCACTATCGACAGGGGGCGAACAGATACGCAGTATTTT.

The genes are TRBV6-2 or TRBV6-3 and TRBJ1-4; 9 nucleotides agree with TRBD1. CDR3 size: 14 residues. From germline, CDR1 is MNHEY and CDR2 SVGEGT. The trim removed 5 bases at V and 8 bases at J, leaving 6 bases unmatched. This chain's CDR3 is CASSIQGAEEKLFF. The CDR3 DNA follows: TGTGCCAGCAGTATACAGGGGGCGGAGGAAAAACTGTTTTTT.

V gene TRBV5-1 combines with J gene TRBJ2-1; 7 bases agree with TRBD2. Per germline, CDR1 SGHRS and CDR2 YFSETQ. This CDR3 is built from 15 residues. J gave up 8 bases and V 4 bases, and 12 bases lay outside the gene matches. The CDR3 reads CASSLPSGPGDEQFF. In DNA form, the CDR3 reads TGCGCCAGCAGCCTACCTAGCGGCCCTGGGGATGAGCAGTTCTTC.